This TCR beta chain emerged from a study of OX40 agonist ivuxolimab in advanced cancers. Study conclusions and caveats: Both CD4+ and CD8+ T cell populations in blood had undergone clonal expansion by week 6 at 0.1 to 3.0 mg/kg.

V lost 0 bases and J lost 3, with 9 bases in between. CDR1 SGHTS and CDR2 YDEGEE come from the germline V gene. The CDR3 length is 14 residues. Profiled with immunoSEQ multiplex PCR; TCRdb holds only in-frame clones, not every one. The data show about 93,000 clones, with about 91% seen just once and roughly 0.53% held by the top ten. Of note for this clone: As yet, its antigen is unknown.

The source material was CD4+ or CD8+ T cells sorted from blood, sampled in a trial of the OX40 agonist ivuxolimab. V is TRBV5-8 and J is TRBJ1-2; no definite D call. This clonotype was sampled from an adult with an advanced solid tumor such as melanoma, head and neck, liver or kidney cancer. The CDR3 region is CASSLEGIHYGYTF. CDR3 sequence (DNA): TGTGCCAGCAGCTTGGAGGGTATACACTATGGCTACACCTTC.